A single sample gave rise to the 15 T cell receptor beta chains below, sequenced in a study of cytomegalovirus exposure and HLA in healthy donors. With 60 Vbeta and 13 Jbeta primers, the PCR was carried out. Method: immunoSEQ multiplex PCR; TCRdb's copy keeps in-frame clones and lacks some. This sample contains roughly 120,000 clones. Sequencing was carried out using PBMCs. The source of these receptors is a man in his forties in good health and CMV-seronegative.

The chain combines TRBV7-9 with TRBJ1-2; 7 bases are a match to TRBD1. The CDR3 sequence is 17 residues long. Germline values: CDR1 SEHNR, CDR2 FQNEAQ (reference sequence). Trimming took 3 bases from V and 2 from J; bases not matched to a gene: 12. The CDR3 here is CASSFPDRDKRNYGYTF. CDR3 DNA sequence: TGTGCCAGCAGCTTTCCCGACAGGGATAAAAGGAACTATGGCTACACCTTC. Based on the CDR3 plus reference TRBV7-9 and TRBJ1-2, the full variable domain is DTGVSQNPRHKITKRGQNVTFRCDPISEHNRLYWYRQTLGQGPEFLTYFQNEAQLEKSRLLSDRFSAERPKGSFSTLEIQRTEQGDSAMYLCASSFPDRDKRNYGYTFGSGTRLTVV.

The chain employs TRBV6-1 and TRBJ1-2; 8 bases match TRBD1. The CDR3 consists of 14 residues. The J segment lost 4 bases and the V segment lost 6 bases, leaving 7 bases of the junction unmatched. CDR1 is MNHNS and CDR2 is SASEGT in the germline V gene. The CDR3 is CASRGDGQGYGYTF. The CDR3, as DNA: TGTGCCAGCAGGGGAGACGGACAGGGCTATGGCTACACCTTC.

This chain uses TRBV7-9 with TRBJ2-7, with 12 bases aligning to TRBD2. Germline V CDR1 and CDR2: SEHNR, FQNEAQ (reference sequence). CDR3 length: 19 amino acids. V lost 3 bases, J lost 3 bases, and 15 bases stayed unmatched. The CDR3 region has the DNA TGTGCCAGCAGCTTGGGGGCTAGCGGGAGGGTCAGATATGGCTACGAGCAGTACTTC. Its translation: CASSLGASGRVRYGYEQYF. The complete variable domain, with remaining parts taken from reference TRBV7-9 and TRBJ2-7, reads DTGVSQNPRHKITKRGQNVTFRCDPISEHNRLYWYRQTLGQGPEFLTYFQNEAQLEKSRLLSDRFSAERPKGSFSTLEIQRTEQGDSAMYLCASSLGASGRVRYGYEQYFGPGTRLTVT.

The chain joins TRBV19 to TRBJ2-3; weak D call: TRBD2 (6 bases). With 1 base removed from V and 3 bases from J, the gap between germline ends came to 17 bases. Germline values: CDR1 LNHDA, CDR2 SQIVND (reference sequence). The CDR3 has 17 residues. CDR3 nucleotides: TGTGCCAGTAGTATAGGACTAGTTGGCGGATCTACAGATACGCAGTATTTT. It specifies CASSIGLVGGSTDTQYF.

V is TRBV4-1 and J is TRBJ2-5, with a weak D call TRBD2 (6 bases). The CDR3 has 13 residues. Looked up from germline, CDR1 is MGHRA and CDR2 is YSYEKL. V was trimmed by 1 base and J by 7 bases, leaving 10 bases between them. The CDR3 bases are TGCGCCAGCAGCCAAGTTTTGGGGGGGACCCAGTACTTC. Translating it yields CASSQVLGGTQYF.

The genes are TRBV11-2 and TRBJ2-7; 7 positions agree with TRBD2. Germline CDR1 SGHAT, CDR2 FQNNGV. This CDR3 region has 15 residues. The V segment lost 5 bases and the J segment 5 bases; nucleotides outside the gene matches: 12. DNA for the CDR3: TGTGCCAGCAGCCGCGGCGGCGGGAGACTCGACGAGCAGTACTTC. Encoded protein: CASSRGGGRLDEQYF.

The chain employs TRBV6-6 and TRBJ2-7; 10 bases agree with TRBD1. V shed 2 bases, J shed 5 bases, and the junction held 6 bases outside the gene matches. CDR3 length: 15 residues. Germline V gives CDR1 MNHNY, CDR2 SVGAGI (reference sequence). CDR3 sequence (DNA): TGTGCCAGCAGTTACGCCGGGACAGGGGCGGACGAGCAGTACTTC. Translated: CASSYAGTGADEQYF.

The rearrangement links TRBV6-5 to TRBJ1-3, with D unclear. The length of the CDR3 is 14 residues. From germline, CDR1 is MNHEY and CDR2 SVGAGI. V was cut by 2 bases and J by 0 bases, with 5 bases left in between. The CDR3 sequence: CASSYGSSGNTIYF. The DNA of the CDR3 is TGTGCCAGCAGTTACGGTAGCTCTGGAAACACCATATATTTT.

The chain uses TRBV10-3 and TRBJ2-1, with a weak D call TRBD2 (5 bases). Germline CDR1 ENHRY, CDR2 SYGVKD. Trimming took off 3 bases at V and 10 bases at J, with 13 bases between the two ends. This CDR3 comprises 13 residues. CDR3 region: CAISERDYNEQFF. DNA for the CDR3: TGTGCCATCAGTGAACGGGATTATAACGAGCAGTTCTTC.

The V call is TRBV5-5, the J call TRBJ2-7, with TRBD2 matching over 10 bases. Germline CDR1 and CDR2: SGHKS and YYEKEE (reference sequence). The junction had 11 bases not matched to a gene; V was cut back by 0 bases and J by 2 bases. This CDR3 contains 18 residues. CDR3 residues: CASSLGLAGAGWTYEQYF. The CDR3 bases are TGTGCCAGCAGCTTGGGGCTAGCGGGAGCTGGCTGGACCTACGAGCAGTACTTC.

The gene calls are TRBV6-5 and TRBJ2-1; 8 nucleotides agree with TRBD2. V was pared by 5 bases and J by 10 bases, with 10 bases of the junction left unmatched. This CDR3 is 14 amino acids long. CDR1 and CDR2 (germline): MNHEY, SVGAGI. The CDR3 nucleotides read TGTGCCAGCAGTGGACTAGCTCTGCATGGGGAGCAGTTCTTC. It yields the protein CASSGLALHGEQFF.

The chain uses TRBV30 and TRBJ2-2; D may be TRBD2 (5 bases). This CDR3 region has 11 residues. V dropped 4 bases and J dropped 9 bases, with 9 bases sitting between them. Germline V CDR1 and CDR2: GTSNPN, SVGIG (reference sequence). CDR3 protein: CAWNGERELFF. Here the CDR3 DNA reads TGTGCCTGGAACGGGGAACGGGAGCTGTTTTTT. The full variable domain, with the rest looked up from reference TRBV30 and TRBJ2-2, is SQTIHQWPATLVQPVGSPLSLECTVEGTSNPNLYWYRQAAGRGLQLLFYSVGIGQISSEVPQNLSASRPQDRQFILSSKKLLLSDSGFYLCAWNGERELFFGEGSRLTVL.

The CDR3 DNA is TGTGCCAGCAGCTTAGGGCTAGCGGACGAGCAGTACTTC. As protein: CASSLGLADEQYF. The chain has TRBV7-6 and TRBJ2-7; 7 bases are a match to TRBD2. V lost 1 base and J lost 5; bases outside the gene matches: 2. CDR1 is SGHVS and CDR2 is FNYEAQ in the germline V gene. CDR3 length: 13 residues. The full variable domain, its missing parts supplied by reference TRBV7-6 and TRBJ2-7, is GAGVSQSPRYKVTKRGQDVALRCDPISGHVSLYWYRQALGQGPEFLTYFNYEAQQDKSGLPNDRFSAERPEGSISTLTIQRTEQRDSAMYRCASSLGLADEQYFGPGTRLTVT.

About this clone: Sequence at one end of the junction differs from germline and may be a read error. The chain recombines TRBV7-7 with TRBJ2-3; TRBD2 matches 9 bases. The V gene's germline CDR1 is SSHAT and CDR2 FNYEAQ (reference sequence). The CDR3 sequence is 17 residues long. The CDR3 nucleotides read TGTGCTAGCAGCTTAGCCATAGCGGGAGATGGCACAGATACGCAGTATTTT. It encodes CASSLAIAGDGTDTQYF.

The chain uses TRBV5-1 and TRBJ1-2, with TRBD1 identical over 7 bases. The CDR3 totals 14 residues. The germline V gene encodes CDR1 SGHRS and CDR2 YFSETQ. Trimming cost V 0 bases and J 3 bases; bases outside gene matches: 2. CDR3 in amino acids: CASSLAGGDYGYTF. The DNA of the CDR3 is TGCGCCAGCAGCTTGGCAGGGGGTGACTATGGCTACACCTTC.